The next 10 T cell receptor beta chains were all read from a single sample in a study of CD8+ T cells in alopecia areata. Sequencing relied on a cDNA template that was reverse transcribed from extracted RNA. Repertoires were generated with immunoSEQ multiplex PCR, while TCRdb's copy carries only in-frame clones and drops some. The data contain 190,000 or so clones, roughly 64% of them singletons. Treatment indicated: oral pan-JAK inhibitor, 5-10 mg twice daily. This specimen was CD4+ T cells sorted from blood, taken at week 24, from a patient treated with tofacitinib. The receptors stem from a human donor with alopecia areata.

This clone was observed a handful of times. V usage is TRBV13 and J usage is TRBJ2-7, with D tentatively TRBD1 (6 bases). V lost 5 bases, J lost 0 bases, and 11 bases lay in between. CDR3 length equals 14 residues. The germline V gene has CDR1 PRHDT and CDR2 FYEKMQ (reference sequence). CDR3 amino acids: CASSTGQPSYEQYF. CDR3 in DNA: TGTGCCAGCAGCACCGGACAGCCCTCCTACGAGCAGTACTTC.

V usage is TRBV11-2 and J usage is TRBJ1-1; D is unclear. Germline CDR1 reads SGHAT; CDR2 reads FQNNGV. Trimming cost V 3 bases and J 7 bases, with 12 bases left between them. The CDR3 sequence is 13 residues long. As DNA, the CDR3 is TGTGCCAGCAGCTTCAGTGGAGTCGGTGAAGCTTTCTTT. Its protein product is CASSFSGVGEAFF.

The gene calls are TRBV10-2 and TRBJ2-6, with D unclear. Germline assignment: CDR1 WSHSY and CDR2 SAAADI. V was pared by 6 bases and J by 1 base, with 7 bases between. This CDR3 is built from 14 residues. The CDR3: CASRDSSGANVLTF. CDR3 bases: TGCGCCAGCAGAGACTCGTCTGGGGCCAACGTCCTGACTTTC.

V usage is TRBV6-6 and J usage is TRBJ2-7; 11 bases match TRBD2. V was pared by 5 bases and J by 4 bases, with 4 bases of the junction left unmatched. Germline V gene sequence: CDR1 MNHNY, CDR2 SVGAGI (reference sequence). This CDR3 contains 14 residues. The DNA of the CDR3 is TGTGCCAGCAGTACGACTAGCGGGATTTACGAGCAGTACTTC. It yields the protein CASSTTSGIYEQYF.

This rearrangement joins TRBV9 to TRBJ1-2, with TRBD1 matching 7 bases. Trimming removed 4 bases from V and 4 bases from J; junction bases left unmatched: 13. Germline V CDR1 and CDR2: SGDLS, YYNGEE. This CDR3 is built from 16 residues. CDR3 sequence reads: CASSRQGTQTTYGYTF. The CDR3 region has the DNA TGTGCCAGCAGCCGACAGGGAACCCAAACTACCTATGGCTACACCTTC.

V usage is TRBV6-5 and J usage is TRBJ1-1; D is possibly TRBD1 (6 bases). V was clipped by 2 bases and J by 6 bases, with 10 bases between them. CDR1 is MNHEY and CDR2 is SVGAGI in the germline V gene. This CDR3 is built from 13 residues. This CDR3 reads CASSYEYRAEAFF. CDR3 in DNA: TGTGCCAGCAGTTACGAATACAGGGCTGAAGCTTTCTTT.

The genes are TRBV12-5 and TRBJ1-3; D is uncertain. The CDR3 covers 13 residues. Germline values: CDR1 LGHNT, CDR2 FRNRAP. The V end lost 5 bases, the J end lost 2 bases, and 7 bases lay between the germline ends. The CDR3 region has the DNA TGTGCTAGTGGTGTGGGAACTGGAAACACCATATATTTT. Protein sequence: CASGVGTGNTIYF.

The rearrangement links TRBV6-6 to TRBJ2-5; D not resolved. Germline V gene data show CDR1 as MNHNY and CDR2 as SVGAGI (reference sequence). Trimming cost V 6 bases and J 5 bases, with 22 bases left between them. The CDR3 extends over 16 amino acids. CDR3 bases: TGTGCCAGCAGACCCCGTCTACCTGGAAGAGTTGAGACCCAGTACTTC. Residues: CASRPRLPGRVETQYF.

The J gene is TRBJ1-5, the V gene TRBV7-9, with D possibly being TRBD1 (5 bases). The germline V gene encodes CDR1 SEHNR and CDR2 FQNEAQ (reference sequence). The CDR3 runs 15 residues. Deletions cut 8 bases from V and 7 bases from J, with 21 bases between. CDR3 coding DNA: TGTGCCAGCGGCGGTGGAGGCAGGGCAGGGCAGCCCCAGCATTTT. Residues: CASGGGGRAGQPQHF. Using reference TRBV7-9 and TRBJ1-5 for the parts outside the CDR3, the full variable domain is DTGVSQNPRHKITKRGQNVTFRCDPISEHNRLYWYRQTLGQGPEFLTYFQNEAQLEKSRLLSDRFSAERPKGSFSTLEIQRTEQGDSAMYLCASGGGGRAGQPQHFGDGTRLSIL.

This clone came up a few times. Other DNA sequences within the sample encode an identical CDR3. V is TRBV5-1 and J is TRBJ2-2; D is uncertain. This CDR3 is built from 13 residues. The V end lost 0 bases, the J end lost 5 bases, and 5 bases lay between the germline ends. Germline V gene data show CDR1 as SGHRS and CDR2 as YFSETQ. The CDR3 DNA reads as TGCGCCAGCAGCTTGGCCAGAACCGGGGAGCTGTTTTTT. The encoded protein is CASSLARTGELFF.